The T cell receptor beta chain under discussion was sequenced for a study of OX40 agonist ivuxolimab in advanced cancers. Overall study: Administration of intravenous ivuxolimab to patients occurred every 2 weeks at 0.01 to 10 mg/kg.

As regards this clone: Its target is not known.

Study observations and caveats: The authors also found low normalized T-cell clonal expansion in some nonresponders. Clones of CD4+ and CD8+ blood T cells grew by week 6 at doses of 0.1 to 3.0 mg/kg. There were, on average, more expanded clones in CD8+ T cells than in CD4+.

The repertoire was sequenced with immunoSEQ multiplex PCR; TCRdb's copy has only in-frame clones and lacks some. The data contain more than 55,000 clones, 70% to 90% of them singletons. Germline trimming cut 6 bases from V and 6 bases from J; bases unmatched to any gene: 12. Per germline, CDR1 KGHSH and CDR2 LQKENI. The CDR3 sequence is 15 residues long. This clonotype originated in an adult with an advanced solid tumor such as melanoma, head and neck, liver or kidney cancer. The sequences come from CD4+ or CD8+ T cells sorted from blood, collected in a trial of the OX40 agonist ivuxolimab. The gene calls are TRBV18 and TRBJ1-2, with 8 bases lining up with TRBD1. The CDR3 reads CASSNPGTGDDGYTF. CDR3 sequence (DNA): TGTGCCAGCTCTAATCCCGGGACAGGAGACGATGGCTACACCTTC.